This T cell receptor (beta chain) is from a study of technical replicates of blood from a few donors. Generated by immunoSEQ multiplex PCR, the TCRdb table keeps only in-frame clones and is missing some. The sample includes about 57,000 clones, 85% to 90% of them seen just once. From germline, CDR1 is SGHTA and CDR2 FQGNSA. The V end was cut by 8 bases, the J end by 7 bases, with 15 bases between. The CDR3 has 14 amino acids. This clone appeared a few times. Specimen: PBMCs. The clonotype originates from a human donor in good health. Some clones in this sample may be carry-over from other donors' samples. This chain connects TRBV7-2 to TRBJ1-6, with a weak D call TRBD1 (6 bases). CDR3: CASHRGGVNSPLHF. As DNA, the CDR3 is TGTGCCAGCCATCGGGGGGGCGTAAATTCACCCCTCCACTTT.